The 30 T cell receptor beta chains below all came from one sample that was sequenced in a study of blood T cell repertoires in COVID-19. TCRdb keeps only in-frame clones here, not all; method: immunoSEQ multiplex PCR. Here the sample spans about 220,000 clones, roughly 82% being singletons. Material for sequencing was peripheral blood. The receptors originated from a man in his forties or fifties with active or convalescent COVID-19.

V is TRBV7-3 and J is TRBJ1-6; D remains ambiguous. CDR1 and CDR2 from the germline V gene are SGHTA and FQGTGA. V lost 4 bases, J lost 7 bases, and 11 bases lay in between. The CDR3 is 14 amino acids. Here the CDR3 reads CASSSQGVNSPLHF. DNA for the CDR3: TGTGCCAGCAGCTCCCAAGGAGTCAATTCACCCCTCCACTTT.

DNA of the CDR3: TGCAGTGCTAGTGCCGTCGGAGCCCAGCATTTT. Translated, it gives CSASAVGAQHF. The V and J genes are TRBV20-1 and TRBJ1-5; no definite D call. The V end was cut by 3 bases, the J end by 11 bases, with 11 bases between. CDR1 is DFQATT, CDR2 SNEGSKA, per germline (reference sequence). CDR3 length equals 11 residues.

J is TRBJ1-2 and V is TRBV11-2, with a tentative D call TRBD1 (6 bases). The CDR3 covers 15 residues. Deletions cut 5 bases from V and 1 base from J, with 14 bases between. Germline values: CDR1 SGHAT, CDR2 FQNNGV. DNA for the CDR3: TGTGCCAGCAGCACCATCCGGACAGATAACTATGGCTACACCTTC. It codes for CASSTIRTDNYGYTF. The entire variable domain, with the rest obtained from reference TRBV11-2 and TRBJ1-2, is as follows: EAGVAQSPRYKIIEKRQSVAFWCNPISGHATLYWYQQILGQGPKLLIQFQNNGVVDDSQLPKDRFSAERLKGVDSTLKIQPAKLEDSAVYLCASSTIRTDNYGYTFGSGTRLTVV.

The genes are TRBV6-1 and TRBJ2-7; possibly TRBD1 for D (6 bases). The CDR3 covers 15 residues. The germline CDR1 and CDR2 sequences are MNHNS and SASEGT. Trimming cost V 1 base and J 3 bases, with 13 bases left between them. CDR3 coding DNA: TGTGCCAGCAGTGAAGATTGGACAGTAAGCTACGAGCAGTACGTC. Its protein product is CASSEDWTVSYEQYV.

The CDR3 DNA is TGTGCCAGCAGTGGTCACAGGGAGGAGACCCAGTACTTC. This sequence encodes CASSGHREETQYF. This sequence joins TRBV2 and TRBJ2-5; the D gene is possibly TRBD1 (6 bases). The CDR3 loop spans 13 amino acids. The germline V and J ends were trimmed by 4 bases and 5 bases, with 11 bases remaining between them. Germline CDR1 and CDR2: SNHLY and FYNNEI. The variable domain in full, with the rest retrieved from reference TRBV2 and TRBJ2-5, is EPEVTQTPSHQVTQMGQEVILRCVPISNHLYFYWYRQILGQKVEFLVSFYNNEISEKSEIFDDQFSVERPDGSNFTLKIRSTKLEDSAMYFCASSGHREETQYFGPGTRLLVL.

This clone was detected only a few times. The chain carries TRBV3-1 (or the pseudogene TRBV3-2) and TRBJ2-1; TRBD2 agrees at 10 bases. Trimming cost V 2 bases and J 6 bases; bases outside gene matches: 7. This CDR3 comprises 16 residues. Germline CDR1 and CDR2: LGHDT and YNNKEL (reference sequence). CDR3 region: CASSQRSGGASNEQFF. As DNA, the CDR3 is TGTGCCAGCAGCCAAAGGAGCGGGGGGGCCTCCAATGAGCAGTTCTTC.

Notes on this clone: The same CDR3 also results from other DNA sequences found in this sample. The V and J genes are TRBV28 and TRBJ1-2; D gene uncertain. V lost 6 bases to trimming and J lost 2 bases, with 10 bases between them. Germline assignment: CDR1 MDHEN and CDR2 SYDVKM. The CDR3 is made up of 13 amino acids. The DNA of the CDR3 is TGTGCCAGCAGCTTAACAGCAAACTATGGCTACACCTTC. Translation gives CASSLTANYGYTF.

Of note for this clone: The same CDR3 is also encoded by other DNA sequences in this sample. This chain joins TRBV9 and TRBJ2-2; 7 bases are a match to TRBD2. CDR3 length: 13 residues. Germline assignment: CDR1 SGDLS and CDR2 YYNGEE. The V and J ends lost 2 bases and 6 bases, in that order; junction bases with no gene match: 1. The CDR3 sequence is CASSVTSSGELFF. DNA for the CDR3: TGTGCCAGCAGCGTGACTAGCTCCGGGGAGCTGTTTTTT.

This clone has only a few counts. V and J are TRBV28 and TRBJ2-2, with TRBD2 as a possible D gene (5 bases). The CDR3 contains 12 residues. CDR1 is MDHEN, CDR2 SYDVKM, per germline. Trimming stripped 6 bases from V and 4 bases from J, with 6 bases between. The CDR3 DNA reads TGTGCCAGCAGACTAGTCACCGGGGAGCTGTTTTTT. This sequence encodes CASRLVTGELFF. Variable domain in full (rest from reference TRBV28 and TRBJ2-2): DVKVTQSSRYLVKRTGEKVFLECVQDMDHENMFWYRQDPGLGLRLIYFSYDVKMKEKGDIPEGYSVSREKKERFSLILESASTNQTSMYLCASRLVTGELFFGEGSRLTVL.

This chain uses TRBV3-1 (or the pseudogene TRBV3-2) with TRBJ1-2; tentative D call: TRBD1 (5 bases). The CDR3 is made up of 15 amino acids. Germline V gives CDR1 LGHDT, CDR2 YNNKEL (reference sequence). V was cut by 0 bases and J by 6 bases, with 14 bases left in between. In nucleotides, the CDR3 is TGTGCCAGCAGCCAAGATGCAGGGTATTTGGATGGCTACACCTTC. Translated: CASSQDAGYLDGYTF.

This clone was seen a few times. V usage is TRBV7-9 and J usage is TRBJ1-2; no clear D gene. CDR3 length: 13 amino acids. Germline assignment: CDR1 SEHNR and CDR2 FQNEAQ (reference sequence). The V and J ends lost 0 bases and 4 bases respectively, with 6 bases between them. CDR3 amino acids: CASSLAVGYGYTF. CDR3 coding DNA: TGTGCCAGCAGCTTAGCGGTCGGCTATGGCTACACCTTC. Complete variable domain (other parts from reference TRBV7-9 and TRBJ1-2): DTGVSQNPRHKITKRGQNVTFRCDPISEHNRLYWYRQTLGQGPEFLTYFQNEAQLEKSRLLSDRFSAERPKGSFSTLEIQRTEQGDSAMYLCASSLAVGYGYTFGSGTRLTVV.

The chain links TRBV9 to TRBJ2-7; 10 bases are a match to TRBD2. The germline gives CDR1 SGDLS, CDR2 YYNGEE. J lost 7 bases, V lost 0 bases, and 7 bases had no gene match. The CDR3 spans 15 residues. CDR3 amino acids: CASSVDGTSAREQYF. The CDR3 DNA is TGTGCCAGCAGCGTAGATGGGACTAGCGCGCGAGAGCAGTACTTC.

This clone has just one count. CDR3 residues: CASSPLAGAYKYQETQYF. As DNA, the CDR3 is TGTGCCAGCAGCCCCCTAGCGGGAGCCTATAAGTACCAAGAGACCCAGTACTTC. The V gene is TRBV21-1, the J gene TRBJ2-5; the D call of TRBD2 is as the table states it, not checked on the DNA. TRBV21-1 is shown as a pseudogene. CDR3 length equals 18 residues.

The chain uses TRBV19 and TRBJ2-1; 12 nucleotides agree with TRBD2. The CDR3 has 15 residues. The junction had 0 bases not matched to a gene; V was cut back by 3 bases and J by 3 bases. Germline V gene data show CDR1 as LNHDA and CDR2 as SQIVND (reference sequence). The CDR3 reads CASSMTSGGYNEQFF. DNA for the CDR3: TGTGCCAGTAGTATGACTAGCGGGGGCTACAATGAGCAGTTCTTC. Using reference TRBV19 and TRBJ2-1 for the parts outside the CDR3, the full variable domain is DGGITQSPKYLFRKEGQNVTLSCEQNLNHDAMYWYRQDPGQGLRLIYYSQIVNDFQKGDIAEGYSVSREKKESFPLTVTSAQKNPTAFYLCASSMTSGGYNEQFFGPGTRLTVL.

This clone was found a few times. The rearrangement joins TRBV5-1 to TRBJ2-3, with unresolved D. Trimming shortened V by 0 bases and J by 6 bases, and 14 bases separated the two germline ends. Germline CDR1 reads SGHRS; CDR2 reads YFSETQ. This CDR3 has 15 amino acids. As DNA, the CDR3 is TGCGCCAGCAGCTTGGAGGCGGTAGGCGTGGATACGCAGTATTTT. It codes for CASSLEAVGVDTQYF. Drawing the rest from reference TRBV5-1 and TRBJ2-3, the complete variable domain is KAGVTQTPRYLIKTRGQQVTLSCSPISGHRSVSWYQQTPGQGLQFLFEYFSETQRNKGNFPGRFSGRQFSNSRSEMNVSTLELGDSALYLCASSLEAVGVDTQYFGPGTRLTVL.

The chain couples TRBV25-1 to TRBJ2-7; 9 bases map to TRBD2. The V gene's germline CDR1 is MGHDK and CDR2 SYGVNS. The CDR3 is 13 residues long. After removal of 4 bases from V and 6 bases from J, the junction contained 4 bases not matched to a gene. The CDR3 DNA is TGTGCCAGCAGTGTTAGCGGGAGCGGCGAGCAGTACTTC. Translation: CASSVSGSGEQYF.

The chain's CDR3 is CASSPFPNTEAFF. The CDR3, as DNA: TGCGCCAGCAGTCCTTTCCCGAACACTGAAGCTTTCTTT. V usage is TRBV4-3 and J usage is TRBJ1-1; no clear D gene. V lost 6 bases and J 1 base, leaving 9 bases between the germline ends. Looked up from germline, CDR1 is LGHNA and CDR2 is YSLEER. CDR3 length equals 13 residues.

This clone was recorded once. The chain links TRBV7-2 to TRBJ1-5; the D is unclear. The CDR3 has 15 amino acids. Trimming cost V 4 bases and J 6 bases, with 16 bases left between them. Germline-derived CDR1 and CDR2 are SGHTA and FQGNSA. DNA of the CDR3: TGTGCCAGCAGCTCAAGCTGGTTCCCAGGTCAGCCCCAGCATTTT. Amino acid sequence: CASSSSWFPGQPQHF.

The chain links TRBV6-1 to TRBJ1-6; 8 bases map to TRBD1. The length of the CDR3 is 16 residues. Per the germline V gene, CDR1 is MNHNS and CDR2 is SASEGT. V gave up 4 bases and J gave up 5 bases; unmatched junction bases: 7. The CDR3 reads CASSVRGQGDNSPLHF. As DNA, the CDR3 is TGTGCCAGCAGTGTGAGAGGACAGGGAGATAATTCACCCCTCCACTTT.

This clone has only one observation. V is TRBV9 and J is TRBJ1-3, with D possibly matching TRBD1 (5 bases). The CDR3 length is 16 residues. Per the germline V gene, CDR1 is SGDLS and CDR2 is YYNGEE. V shed 0 bases and J shed 0 bases, with 10 bases lying between them. CDR3 sequence: CASSVEDMASGNTIYF. CDR3 sequence (DNA): TGTGCCAGCAGCGTAGAGGACATGGCCTCTGGAAACACCATATATTTT.

V gene TRBV19 combines with J gene TRBJ2-5; TRBD2 matches 7 bases. The CDR3 is made up of 15 amino acids. Germline CDR1 LNHDA, CDR2 SQIVND (reference sequence). Trimming cost V 4 bases and J 6 bases; bases outside gene matches: 11. This CDR3 is CASSSMASGPKTQYF. The CDR3 DNA is TGTGCCAGTAGTAGTATGGCTAGCGGCCCCAAGACCCAGTACTTC.

The V and J genes are TRBV10-3 and TRBJ1-1, with TRBD1 matching over 7 bases. Germline V CDR1 and CDR2: ENHRY, SYGVKD. V shed 2 bases, J shed 0 bases, and the junction held 6 bases outside the gene matches. There are 16 residues in the CDR3. CDR3 nucleotide sequence: TGTGCCATCAGTGAGCTTACAGGGGCCATGAACACTGAAGCTTTCTTT. It encodes CAISELTGAMNTEAFF.

The J gene is TRBJ2-1, the V gene TRBV6-5, with a possible D match to TRBD1 (5 bases). Trimming left V 0 bases short and J 7 bases short, with 10 bases between. Germline V gene data show CDR1 as MNHEY and CDR2 as SVGAGI. This CDR3 has 14 amino acids. Here the CDR3 reads CASSYSQGFNEQFF. DNA of the CDR3: TGTGCCAGCAGTTACTCTCAGGGATTTAATGAGCAGTTCTTC.

CDR3 protein: CASSPSSAPGNEKLFF. As DNA, the CDR3 is TGTGCCAGCTCACCCTCGTCGGCCCCGGGTAATGAAAAACTGTTTTTT. This sequence joins TRBV18 and TRBJ1-4; D gene uncertain. V was pared by 3 bases and J by 4 bases, with 15 bases between. There are 16 residues in the CDR3. CDR1 and CDR2 from the germline V gene are KGHSH and LQKENI.

The chain recombines TRBV19 with TRBJ2-5; perhaps TRBD1 as D (6 bases). The CDR3 is 13 amino acids. The V and J ends lost 5 bases and 5 bases respectively, with 12 bases between them. CDR1 and CDR2 from the germline V gene are LNHDA and SQIVND (reference sequence). CDR3 region: CASSAQGWETQYF. CDR3 sequence (DNA): TGTGCCAGTAGTGCACAGGGATGGGAGACCCAGTACTTC.

This clone was found once. This chain links TRBV19 with TRBJ2-2; 7 bases line up with TRBD1. The V gene's germline CDR1 is LNHDA and CDR2 SQIVND (reference sequence). The V and J ends lost 7 bases and 8 bases, in that order; junction bases with no gene match: 1. CDR3 size: 11 residues. CDR3 coding DNA: TGTGCCAGTAAGACAGGGGGGGAGCTGTTTTTT. This gives the protein CASKTGGELFF.

This clone was observed a single time. The rearrangement uses TRBV5-7 and TRBJ2-3; TRBD1 matches 11 bases. TRBV5-7 is reported as an ORF; its role is uncertain. With V trimmed by 0 bases and J by 5 bases, 5 bases remained unmatched. The CDR3 spans 16 residues. The CDR3 DNA follows: TGTGCCAGCAGCTTGGATAGGACAGGGGGCGAAGATACGCAGTATTTT. Encoded protein: CASSLDRTGGEDTQYF.

V gene TRBV2 combines with J gene TRBJ2-7, with a tentative D call TRBD2 (6 bases). V dropped 0 bases and J dropped 7 bases, with 13 bases sitting between them. Per germline, CDR1 SNHLY and CDR2 FYNNEI. There are 14 residues in the CDR3. This CDR3 reads CASSEAGYRGEQYF. CDR3 nucleotide sequence: TGTGCCAGCAGTGAAGCAGGGTACCGGGGGGAGCAGTACTTC.

V is TRBV6-4 and J is TRBJ1-5, with D tentatively TRBD1 (5 bases). This CDR3 has 14 residues. Germline CDR1 and CDR2: MRHNA and SNTAGT. Deletions cut 3 bases from V and 7 bases from J, with 13 bases between. The CDR3 DNA reads as TGTGCCAGCAGTGAATCGGGGGATCAGCAGCCCCAGCATTTT. It yields the protein CASSESGDQQPQHF.

This sequence joins TRBV4-1 and TRBJ2-5; TRBD1 might be the D (6 bases). The V and J ends lost 5 bases and 2 bases respectively, with 12 bases between them. CDR1 MGHRA and CDR2 YSYEKL come from the germline V gene. The CDR3 length is 14 residues. CDR3 sequence (DNA): TGCGCCAGCAGCAAGCAGGGGTCTCAAGAGACCCAGTACTTC. It specifies CASSKQGSQETQYF.